This T cell receptor (beta chain) was profiled in a study of T cells after yellow fever vaccination. General study results and limits: The secondary T-cell response peaked on day 5, not day 15, but was weaker.

This clonotype was recorded at least ten times. Its antigen is currently unknown. Trimming pared 10 bases from V and 2 bases from J, leaving 11 bases between. From germline, CDR1 is ENHRY and CDR2 SYGVKD. This CDR3 contains 12 residues. TCRdb ran MiXCR on the 5' RACE reads and lists one entry per CDR3 protein. Among more than 90,000 distinct CDR3 sequences, around 7.2% were seen once, and the ten largest hold roughly 3%. The chain links TRBV10-3 to TRBJ1-2, with TRBD1 as a possible D gene (6 bases). The receptor comes from a man aged 18 to 30 who received the YFV17D yellow fever vaccine. The material sequenced was CD4+ T cells sorted from PBMCs, taken approximately 40 days after the first yellow fever vaccination. As DNA, the CDR3 is TGTGCCAGCGGGACACAGAACTATGGCTACACCTTC. It yields the protein CASGTQNYGYTF.